This T cell receptor beta chain was identified in a study of blood T cell repertoires in COVID-19. Overall study context: PBMCs, B-cell-depleted T cells, or T cells provided the cDNA or gDNA that made up the material.

This CDR3 is 15 amino acids long. CDR1 and CDR2 from the germline V gene are MNHEY and SVGAGI. V lost 7 bases to trimming and J lost 0 bases, with 12 bases between them. In the original analysis: From reference gene primer amplification, estimates of nucleated cell counts were derived. Clones were read by immunoSEQ multiplex PCR, and TCRdb kept only the in-frame ones, dropping some. That table gives V, J and clone size, and the DNA gave D and trimming. The sample yields around 110,000 clones, 82% seen once. The chain joins TRBV6-5 to TRBJ2-2; D remains ambiguous. The TCR originated in a man between 65 and 80 years old with active or convalescent COVID-19. Sequenced material: peripheral blood. Here the CDR3 DNA reads TGTGCCAGCAAAAAAGGCAGCGCGAACACCGGGGAGCTGTTTTTT. Translating gives CASKKGSANTGELFF.